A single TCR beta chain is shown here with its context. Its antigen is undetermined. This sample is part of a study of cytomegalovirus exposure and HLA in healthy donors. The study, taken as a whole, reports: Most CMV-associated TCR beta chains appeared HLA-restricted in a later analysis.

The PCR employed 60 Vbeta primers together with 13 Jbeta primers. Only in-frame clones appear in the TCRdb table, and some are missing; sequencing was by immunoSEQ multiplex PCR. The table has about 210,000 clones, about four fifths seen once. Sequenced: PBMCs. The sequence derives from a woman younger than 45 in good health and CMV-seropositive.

The CDR3: CASRGDMNTEAFF. CDR3 DNA sequence: TGTGCCAGCAGAGGGGACATGAACACTGAAGCTTTCTTT. The chain couples TRBV2 to TRBJ1-1; a weak D match, TRBD1 (6 bases). Germline CDR1 and CDR2: SNHLY and FYNNEI. The CDR3 totals 13 residues. The V end lost 6 bases, the J end lost 0 bases, and 8 bases lay between the germline ends.